Listed below are T cell receptor beta chains from one sample, sequenced in a study of blood T cell repertoires in COVID-19. Measured with immunoSEQ multiplex PCR; TCRdb has only the in-frame clones, and not every one. Of around 110,000 clones in the sample, roughly nine tenths were seen once. The sequencing input was peripheral blood. These receptors were collected from a human donor with active COVID-19. The donor label of this sample is uncertain. Both conserved end residues are part of each CDR3. D genes are given only for firm matches. Expanded clones get a size class; other rows say once, few or many, or leave the size out.

abundance: NA; v_gene: TRBV29-1; j_gene: TRBJ2-6; d_gene: NA; CDR3aa: CSVEEFAGNLRANVLTF; CDR3nt: TGCAGCGTTGAGGAGTTTGCAGGGAACTTGAGAGCCAACGTCCTGACTTTC
abundance: NA; v_gene: TRBV30; j_gene: TRBJ2-1; d_gene: TRBD1; CDR3aa: CAWSQGGLSYNEQFF; CDR3nt: TGTGCCTGGAGTCAAGGGGGCCTCTCCTACAATGAGCAGTTCTTC
abundance: NA; v_gene: TRBV14; j_gene: TRBJ2-7; d_gene: NA; CDR3aa: CASSQAVWGLGEQYF; CDR3nt: TGTGCCAGCAGCCAGGCGGTATGGGGCTTGGGCGAGCAGTACTTC
abundance: NA; v_gene: TRBV19; j_gene: TRBJ2-3; d_gene: NA; CDR3aa: CASRDRPLFGAASTDTQYF; CDR3nt: TGTGCCAGTCGAGACAGGCCTTTGTTCGGCGCGGCGTCTACAGATACGCAGTATTTT
abundance: NA; v_gene: TRBV11-2; j_gene: TRBJ2-3; d_gene: NA; CDR3aa: CASSRSIDTQYF; CDR3nt: TGTGCCAGCAGCCGTAGCATAGATACGCAGTATTTT
abundance: NA; v_gene: TRBV7-2; j_gene: TRBJ2-7; d_gene: NA; CDR3aa: CASSLTGRVNYEQYF; CDR3nt: TGTGCCAGCAGCTTAACGGGCAGGGTGAACTACGAGCAGTACTTC
abundance: NA; v_gene: TRBV19; j_gene: TRBJ1-5; d_gene: NA; CDR3aa: CASSIGHQPQHF; CDR3nt: TGTGCCAGTAGTATAGGGCACCAGCCCCAGCATTTT
abundance: NA; v_gene: TRBV9; j_gene: TRBJ1-3; d_gene: TRBD1; CDR3aa: CASSVGQGDGNTIYF; CDR3nt: TGTGCCAGCAGCGTCGGGCAGGGGGATGGAAACACCATATATTTT
abundance: NA; v_gene: TRBV9; j_gene: TRBJ2-1; d_gene: TRBD2; CDR3aa: CASSVSGAYMNEQFF; CDR3nt: TGTGCCAGCAGCGTCAGCGGGGCTTACATGAATGAGCAGTTCTTC
abundance: NA; v_gene: TRBV2; j_gene: TRBJ2-2; d_gene: NA; CDR3aa: CASRDTANTGELFF; CDR3nt: TGTGCCAGCAGGGACACCGCGAACACCGGGGAGCTGTTTTTT
abundance: NA; v_gene: TRBV7-9; j_gene: TRBJ1-6; d_gene: TRBD1; CDR3aa: CASSFSGGDSPLHF; CDR3nt: TGTGCCAGCAGCTTCTCAGGGGGTGATTCACCCCTCCACTTT
abundance: NA; v_gene: TRBV7-8; j_gene: TRBJ2-2; d_gene: NA; CDR3aa: CASRTVNTGELFF; CDR3nt: TGTGCCAGCAGGACAGTTAACACCGGGGAGCTGTTTTTT
abundance: NA; v_gene: TRBV5-1; j_gene: TRBJ2-7; d_gene: TRBD1; CDR3aa: CASSLDRGGHYEQYF; CDR3nt: TGCGCCAGCAGCCTGGACAGGGGGGGCCATTACGAGCAGTACTTC
abundance: NA; v_gene: TRBV14; j_gene: TRBJ2-7; d_gene: TRBD2; CDR3aa: CASSQGLPGRTGEGSSYEQYF; CDR3nt: TGTGCCAGCAGCCAGGGGCTCCCGGGACGGACTGGGGAGGGATCATCCTACGAGCAGTACTTC
abundance: few; v_gene: TRBV19; j_gene: TRBJ1-2; d_gene: TRBD1; CDR3aa: CASSLAGQGGYGYTF; CDR3nt: TGTGCCAGTAGCCTGGCGGGACAGGGAGGCTATGGCTACACCTTC
abundance: NA; v_gene: TRBV24-1; j_gene: TRBJ1-2; d_gene: TRBD1; CDR3aa: CATSDAWTGSHGYTF; CDR3nt: TGTGCCACCAGTGACGCCTGGACAGGGTCCCATGGCTACACCTTC
abundance: NA; v_gene: TRBV11-2; j_gene: TRBJ2-7; d_gene: NA; CDR3aa: CASSLEADTFEQYF; CDR3nt: TGTGCCAGCAGCTTAGAAGCCGACACTTTCGAGCAGTACTTC
abundance: NA; v_gene: TRBV6-5; j_gene: TRBJ1-1; d_gene: NA; CDR3aa: CASSRPGGTEAFF; CDR3nt: TGTGCCAGCAGCCGCCCCGGAGGGACTGAAGCTTTCTTT
abundance: NA; v_gene: TRBV6-5; j_gene: TRBJ2-2; d_gene: NA; CDR3aa: CASSFDTGELFF; CDR3nt: TGTGCCAGCAGTTTCGACACCGGGGAGCTGTTTTTT
abundance: NA; v_gene: TRBV7-9; j_gene: TRBJ2-1; d_gene: NA; CDR3aa: CASSLGSGSSYNEQFF; CDR3nt: TGTGCCAGCAGCTTAGGATCGGGGTCGTCCTACAATGAGCAGTTCTTC
abundance: NA; v_gene: TRBV4-1; j_gene: TRBJ2-7; d_gene: NA; CDR3aa: CASSQDSGINLYEQYF; CDR3nt: TGCGCCAGCAGCCAAGATTCAGGGATCAATCTCTACGAGCAGTACTTC
abundance: NA; v_gene: TRBV29-1; j_gene: TRBJ1-5; d_gene: TRBD1; CDR3aa: CSVVQGGTGASNQPQHF; CDR3nt: TGCAGCGTTGTACAAGGGGGGACAGGTGCTAGCAATCAGCCCCAGCATTTT
abundance: once; v_gene: TRBV4-1; j_gene: TRBJ2-3; d_gene: NA; CDR3aa: CASSQGGRYTQYF; CDR3nt: TGCGCCAGCAGCCAAGGTGGTCGGTATACGCAGTATTTT
abundance: NA; v_gene: TRBV6-2/TRBV6-3; j_gene: TRBJ1-4; d_gene: TRBD1; CDR3aa: CASSSGDRDEKLFF; CDR3nt: TGTGCCAGCAGCAGCGGGGACAGGGATGAAAAACTGTTTTTT
abundance: once; v_gene: TRBV7-8; j_gene: TRBJ2-7; d_gene: NA; CDR3aa: CASSLVGRPGPYEQYF; CDR3nt: TGTGCCAGCAGCCTAGTAGGCAGGCCCGGTCCCTACGAGCAGTACTTC
abundance: NA; v_gene: TRBV19; j_gene: TRBJ1-5; d_gene: NA; CDR3aa: CASSFLFQPQHF; CDR3nt: TGTGCCAGTAGTTTTCTCTTTCAGCCCCAGCATTTT
abundance: few; v_gene: TRBV6-5; j_gene: TRBJ2-7; d_gene: TRBD2; CDR3aa: CASGTIKGSSYEQYF; CDR3nt: TGTGCCAGCGGGACTATCAAGGGGAGCTCCTACGAGCAGTACTTC
abundance: NA; v_gene: TRBV27; j_gene: TRBJ1-6; d_gene: NA; CDR3aa: CASTSLGGGGPLHF; CDR3nt: TGTGCCAGCACTAGTCTTGGGGGGGGCGGACCCCTCCACTTT
abundance: NA; v_gene: TRBV5-1; j_gene: TRBJ1-1; d_gene: NA; CDR3aa: CASRAGDNSEAFF; CDR3nt: TGCGCCAGCAGAGCTGGGGACAATTCCGAAGCTTTCTTT
abundance: NA; v_gene: TRBV4-3; j_gene: TRBJ1-4; d_gene: NA; CDR3aa: CASSQATGSANEKLFF; CDR3nt: TGCGCCAGCAGCCAAGCCACAGGGAGTGCCAATGAAAAACTGTTTTTT
abundance: NA; v_gene: TRBV6-5; j_gene: TRBJ2-4; d_gene: NA; CDR3aa: CASRADWDIQYF; CDR3nt: TGTGCCAGCAGGGCGGACTGGGACATTCAGTACTTC
abundance: NA; v_gene: TRBV12-3/TRBV12-4; j_gene: TRBJ2-7; d_gene: NA; CDR3aa: CASSFSSVYEQYF; CDR3nt: TGTGCCAGCAGTTTTTCCTCCGTATACGAGCAGTACTTC
abundance: NA; v_gene: TRBV15; j_gene: TRBJ2-7; d_gene: NA; CDR3aa: CATSRDEGSFSYEQYF; CDR3nt: TGTGCCACCAGCAGAGATGAGGGCAGCTTCTCCTACGAGCAGTACTTC
abundance: NA; v_gene: TRBV5-4; j_gene: TRBJ1-6; d_gene: NA; CDR3aa: CASSRDTNSPLHF; CDR3nt: TGTGCCAGTTCCCGGGACACAAATTCACCCCTCCACTTT
abundance: NA; v_gene: TRBV6-6; j_gene: TRBJ2-2; d_gene: TRBD2; CDR3aa: CASSPAGVSGELFF; CDR3nt: TGTGCCAGCAGTCCCGCGGGGGTCAGCGGGGAGCTGTTTTTT
abundance: NA; v_gene: TRBV29-1; j_gene: TRBJ1-2; d_gene: NA; CDR3aa: CSVDAPDSHRGHTF; CDR3nt: TGCAGCGTTGACGCCCCCGACAGCCACCGAGGCCACACCTTC
abundance: NA; v_gene: TRBV3-1/TRBV3-2; j_gene: TRBJ2-6; d_gene: TRBD1; CDR3aa: CASSQEGTGAGANVLTF; CDR3nt: TGTGCCAGCAGCCAAGAGGGGACAGGGGCAGGGGCCAACGTCCTGACTTTC
abundance: NA; v_gene: TRBV6-5; j_gene: TRBJ1-5; d_gene: TRBD1; CDR3aa: CASRTQGAVGQPQHF; CDR3nt: TGTGCCAGCAGGACCCAGGGGGCGGTCGGTCAGCCCCAGCATTTT
abundance: NA; v_gene: TRBV21-1; j_gene: TRBJ2-3; d_gene: NA; CDR3aa: CASSKLYRGLGDTQYF; CDR3nt: TGTGCCAGCAGCAAACTGTACAGGGGGTTAGGAGATACGCAGTATTTT
abundance: NA; v_gene: TRBV5-4; j_gene: TRBJ2-2; d_gene: TRBD1; CDR3aa: CASSSGQKNTGELFF; CDR3nt: TGTGCCAGCAGCTCGGGACAGAAGAACACCGGGGAGCTGTTTTTT
abundance: NA; v_gene: TRBV5-1; j_gene: TRBJ1-6; d_gene: NA; CDR3aa: CASSFEQGRFSPLHF; CDR3nt: TGCGCCAGCAGCTTTGAACAGGGAAGATTTTCACCCCTCCACTTT
abundance: NA; v_gene: TRBV6-1; j_gene: TRBJ1-2; d_gene: NA; CDR3aa: CASSDLPGDGYTF; CDR3nt: TGTGCCAGCAGTGACCTACCGGGGGATGGCTACACCTTC
abundance: NA; v_gene: TRBV21-1; j_gene: TRBJ1-4; d_gene: NA; CDR3aa: CASSKSGVSLPGELFF; CDR3nt: TGTGCCAGCAGCAAATCGGGGGTGTCTCTCCCTGGGGAACTGTTTTTT
abundance: NA; v_gene: TRBV2; j_gene: TRBJ2-4; d_gene: NA; CDR3aa: CASNDRKNIQYF; CDR3nt: TGTGCCAGCAATGACAGAAAAAACATTCAGTACTTC
abundance: NA; v_gene: TRBV6-2/TRBV6-3; j_gene: TRBJ1-5; d_gene: NA; CDR3aa: CASSYAVTGGNQPQHF; CDR3nt: TGTGCCAGCAGTTACGCGGTCACAGGAGGCAATCAGCCCCAGCATTTT